The 6 T cell receptor beta chains reported below all come from one sample, sequenced in a study of blood T cell repertoires in COVID-19. Sequencing used immunoSEQ multiplex PCR; TCRdb keeps in-frame clones, though not all of them. The data show about 97,000 clones, with around 85% seen just once and approximately 2% held by the top ten. Sequencing was carried out using peripheral blood. The receptors come from a woman in her 70s with active or convalescent COVID-19.

This clone was recorded once. The CDR3 DNA sequence: TGCAGCGTTGAAACCTCCGGACTAGTTCGCGAGCAGTACTTC. Its protein is CSVETSGLVREQYF. The chain carries TRBV29-1 and TRBJ2-7, with 7 bases aligning to TRBD2. The V gene end was trimmed by 2 bases and the J gene end by 6 bases; junction bases not matched to a gene: 10. The CDR3 covers 14 residues. The germline CDR1 and CDR2 sequences are SQVTM and ANQGSEA.

The genes are TRBV30 and TRBJ2-2, with D unresolved. The length of the CDR3 is 14 residues. The germline V and J ends were trimmed by 1 base and 2 bases, with 8 bases remaining between them. CDR1 and CDR2 from the germline V gene are GTSNPN and SVGIG (reference sequence). The CDR3 loop reads CAWSGALNTGELFF. The CDR3 region has the DNA TGTGCCTGGAGTGGGGCCCTCAACACCGGGGAGCTGTTTTTT.

The CDR3: CASIPLEMGQGIAKNIQYF. The DNA of the CDR3 is TGTGCCAGCATCCCTCTGGAGATGGGACAGGGAATAGCCAAAAACATTCAGTACTTC. The rearrangement uses TRBV7-2 and TRBJ2-4; 9 positions match TRBD1. V was clipped by 7 bases and J by 0 bases; unmatched bases: 16. CDR3 size: 19 residues. Germline-derived CDR1 and CDR2 are SGHTA and FQGNSA.

This clone was seen just once. This chain joins TRBV15 and TRBJ1-2; D might be TRBD1 (5 bases). Trimming took 0 bases from V and 4 from J, leaving 12 bases between them. This CDR3 region has 15 residues. The germline V gene encodes CDR1 LNHNV and CDR2 YYDKDF (reference sequence). CDR3 sequence reads: CATSRDGDSFYGYTF. The CDR3 coding sequence is TGTGCCACCAGCAGAGATGGCGACAGCTTCTATGGCTACACCTTC.

This CDR3 is CASSSLGVVLAGSYNEQFF. The CDR3 nucleotides are TGTGCCAGCAGTTCCCTAGGGGTGGTACTAGCGGGCTCCTACAATGAGCAGTTCTTC. The chain employs TRBV28 and TRBJ2-1; 9 bases agree with TRBD2. V shed 4 bases and J 0 bases; nucleotides not matched to a gene: 13. Germline values: CDR1 MDHEN, CDR2 SYDVKM. The CDR3 is 19 amino acids. The variable domain in full, completed from reference TRBV28 and TRBJ2-1, reads DVKVTQSSRYLVKRTGEKVFLECVQDMDHENMFWYRQDPGLGLRLIYFSYDVKMKEKGDIPEGYSVSREKKERFSLILESASTNQTSMYLCASSSLGVVLAGSYNEQFFGPGTRLTVL.

The chain joins TRBV5-6 to TRBJ1-6; D is perhaps TRBD1 (6 bases). The germline V gene has CDR1 SGHDT and CDR2 YYEEEE. The CDR3 totals 14 residues. V was shortened by 2 bases and J by 7 bases, with 10 bases between the two germline ends. The CDR3 coding sequence is TGTGCCAGCAGCTTAGGGGACAAGAATTCACCCCTCCACTTT. This translates into CASSLGDKNSPLHF.